The 11 T cell receptor beta chains below come from one sample, sequenced in a study of cytomegalovirus exposure and HLA in healthy donors. PCR involved 60 Vbeta and 13 Jbeta primers. Profiled with immunoSEQ multiplex PCR; TCRdb holds only in-frame clones, not every one. In the table there are 170,000 or so clones, roughly 78% of which are singletons. The sequenced sample was PBMCs. Receptors originate from a woman aged 45 to 65 in good health and CMV-seropositive.

This clone was seen a handful of times. The CDR3 region is CASSLLRVDEQYF. The CDR3 nucleotides are TGTGCCAGCAGCTTACTCAGGGTTGACGAGCAGTACTTC. The chain has TRBV7-2 and TRBJ2-5; D is perhaps TRBD1 (5 bases). TRBJ2-7 explains the end of the DNA better; the J call may be wrong. Germline loops: CDR1 SGHTA, CDR2 FQGNSA. CDR3 length equals 13 residues.

This clone was observed a few times. The rearrangement links TRBV4-3 to TRBJ2-6; D unclear. Germline V gives CDR1 LGHNA, CDR2 YSLEER. The CDR3 length is 16 residues. Trimming pared 1 base from V and 0 bases from J, leaving 7 bases between. CDR3 loop: CASSQAPSSGANVLTF. The CDR3 region has the DNA TGCGCCAGCAGCCAAGCTCCCTCCTCTGGGGCCAACGTCCTGACTTTC.

The chain links TRBV19 to TRBJ1-1; D is possibly TRBD1 (6 bases). V was shortened by 8 bases and J by 5 bases, with 24 bases between the two germline ends. This CDR3 is 16 amino acids long. Germline assignment: CDR1 LNHDA and CDR2 SQIVND (reference sequence). CDR3 amino acids: CASRPPREGVGTEAFF. CDR3 DNA: TGTGCCAGTCGTCCGCCCCGGGAGGGGGTTGGAACTGAAGCTTTCTTT.

J is TRBJ2-7 and V is TRBV7-2, with D maybe TRBD1 (5 bases). Germline V gives CDR1 SGHTA, CDR2 FQGNSA. V lost 1 base to trimming and J lost 2 bases, with 12 bases between them. CDR3 length equals 15 residues. CDR3 in amino acids: CASSLVDSLAYEQYF. DNA for the CDR3: TGTGCCAGCAGCTTAGTTGACAGCCTAGCCTACGAGCAGTACTTC.

This clone appeared a single time. This chain joins TRBV28 and TRBJ1-5; TRBD1 aligns across 10 bases. This CDR3 is built from 15 residues. Germline assignment: CDR1 MDHEN and CDR2 SYDVKM. V lost 3 bases and J lost 7; bases outside the gene matches: 6. The chain's CDR3 is CASSFGQGVQQPQHF. For the CDR3, the DNA is TGTGCCAGCAGTTTCGGACAGGGGGTTCAGCAGCCCCAGCATTTT.

This clone was counted only a few times. This rearrangement joins TRBV9 to TRBJ1-1; TRBD1 aligns across 8 bases. Trimming took 1 base from V and 0 from J; bases not matched to a gene: 5. There are 16 residues in the CDR3. Germline V gene sequence: CDR1 SGDLS, CDR2 YYNGEE. The CDR3 here is CASSVLGTGMNTEAFF. The CDR3 DNA reads TGTGCCAGCAGCGTACTTGGGACAGGTATGAACACTGAAGCTTTCTTT.

This clone was found a few times. The gene calls are TRBV2 and TRBJ2-7; possible D gene TRBD1, 5 bases. This CDR3 is built from 12 residues. Trimming left V 3 bases short and J 5 bases short, with 8 bases between. Germline V CDR1 and CDR2: SNHLY, FYNNEI. The CDR3 region is CASSDTGDEQYF. As DNA, the CDR3 is TGTGCCAGCAGTGATACAGGTGACGAGCAGTACTTC.

V is TRBV27 and J is TRBJ2-3, with D possibly matching TRBD2 (5 bases). In germline, CDR1 is MNHEY, CDR2 SMNVEV (reference sequence). Between the trimmed V and J ends, which lost 7 bases and 0 bases, there was a span of 11 bases. The CDR3 length is 14 residues. The CDR3 reads CASTLETSTDTQYF. The DNA of the CDR3 is TGTGCCAGCACACTAGAAACTAGCACAGATACGCAGTATTTT.

The chain is built from TRBV30 and TRBJ2-1; 11 nucleotides agree with TRBD2. Trimming took 0 bases from V and 7 from J; bases not matched to a gene: 11. This CDR3 is built from 17 residues. Germline V gene lookup returns CDR1 GTSNPN and CDR2 SVGIG (reference sequence). CDR3 loop: CAWSVFGSGRAGNEQFF. CDR3 in DNA: TGTGCCTGGAGTGTATTTGGTAGCGGGAGGGCCGGGAATGAGCAGTTCTTC. Filled out from reference TRBV30 and TRBJ2-1, the complete variable domain reads SQTIHQWPATLVQPVGSPLSLECTVEGTSNPNLYWYRQAAGRGLQLLFYSVGIGQISSEVPQNLSASRPQDRQFILSSKKLLLSDSGFYLCAWSVFGSGRAGNEQFFGPGTRLTVL.

V is TRBV28 and J is TRBJ2-7; no firm D call. The CDR3 extends over 13 amino acids. Germline CDR1 MDHEN, CDR2 SYDVKM. Trimming stripped 2 bases from V and 5 bases from J, with 10 bases between. For the CDR3, the DNA is TGTGCCAGCAGTTTAAGCTCCGTCCACGAGCAGTACTTC. This sequence encodes CASSLSSVHEQYF.

This clone was counted a few times. The chain joins TRBV4-1 to TRBJ1-4; tentative D call: TRBD1 (5 bases). Germline loops: CDR1 MGHRA, CDR2 YSYEKL. V dropped 1 base and J dropped 5 bases, with 14 bases sitting between them. CDR3 length: 16 amino acids. The CDR3 nucleotides are TGCGCCAGCAGCCAAGGGCAGGGTGGCAGGAATGAAAAACTGTTTTTT. Residues: CASSQGQGGRNEKLFF.